A selection of T cell receptor beta chains follows, all from one sample in a study of T cell changes during pregnancy in multiple sclerosis. TCRdb's table, derived via immunoSEQ multiplex PCR, lists solely in-frame clones and lacks some. The sample records roughly 55,000 clones, about nine tenths being singletons. The sequencing here drew on CD4+ T cells from peripheral blood mononuclear cells, taken after pregnancy. These receptor sequences come from a female donor in good health, enrolled as a control in a pregnancy study. CDR3s include the opening cysteine and the closing phenylalanine or tryptophan. D genes are given only for firm matches. The size of a clone is reported for some rows only, either as once, few or many, or as a class for expanded clones.

>TRBJ1-6|TRBD1|-|TRBV7-3
CASSWGQGNSPLHF
TGTGCCAGCAGCTGGGGACAGGGGAATTCACCCCTCCACTTT
>TRBJ2-4|TRBD1|-|TRBV15
CATSSGTGGQGIQYF
TGTGCCACCAGCTCCGGGACAGGGGGCCAGGGCATTCAGTACTTC
>TRBJ2-4|TRBD2|-|TRBV4-3
CASSPLAGGQNIQYF
TGCGCCAGCAGCCCCCTAGCGGGGGGGCAAAACATTCAGTACTTC
>TRBJ1-5|-|-|TRBV6-6
CASRANFNQPQHF
TGTGCCAGCAGAGCGAATTTCAATCAGCCCCAGCATTTT
>TRBJ1-1|-|-|TRBV2
CAGTGLVEAFF
TGTGCCGGCACAGGTTTGGTTGAAGCTTTCTTT
>TRBJ1-1|TRBD1|-|TRBV10-3
CAIRSGQGLTEAFF
TGTGCCATCAGATCGGGACAGGGATTAACTGAAGCTTTCTTT
>TRBJ1-4|-|-|TRBV19
CASSILRGEKLFF
TGTGCCAGTAGTATCCTCCGGGGTGAAAAACTGTTTTTT
>TRBJ2-6|TRBD1|-|TRBV10-3
CAIGEQGAWGANVLTF
TGTGCCATCGGAGAACAGGGGGCATGGGGGGCCAACGTCCTGACTTTC
>TRBJ1-4|-|-|TRBV5-4
CASSVGQLNEKLFF
TGTGCCAGCAGCGTGGGACAATTAAATGAAAAACTGTTTTTT
>TRBJ1-6|TRBD1|-|TRBV4-3
CASSQGAGTANSPLHF
TGCGCCAGCAGCCAAGGGGCCGGGACAGCTAATTCACCCCTCCACTTT
>TRBJ1-2|-|-|TRBV5-6
CASSLGQKNYGYTF
TGTGCCAGCAGCTTGGGACAGAAAAACTATGGCTACACCTTC
>TRBJ1-1|TRBD1|once|TRBV7-8
CASSQSSTGGEAFF
TGTGCCAGCAGCCAGAGTTCGACAGGGGGCGAAGCTTTCTTT
>TRBJ2-7|-|-|TRBV9
CASSRRGAIYEQYF
TGTGCCAGCAGCCGACGGGGGGCCATTTACGAGCAGTACTTC
>TRBJ2-1|-|-|TRBV5-1
CASSGLGGAINEQFF
TGCGCCAGCAGCGGACTTGGCGGGGCTATAAATGAGCAGTTCTTC
>TRBJ1-4|-|-|TRBV7-2
CASSLGPLTTTNEKLFF
TGTGCCAGCAGCTTAGGTCCCTTGACTACAACTAATGAAAAACTGTTTTTT
>TRBJ2-1|TRBD2|-|TRBV18
CASSPSGGARYEQFF
TGTGCCAGCTCACCTAGCGGGGGGGCCCGATATGAGCAGTTCTTC
>TRBJ1-3|-|-|TRBV7-9
CATPSGNTPGNTIYF
TGTGCCACCCCCTCGGGGAACACTCCTGGAAACACCATATATTTT
>TRBJ1-2|TRBD1|-|TRBV7-9
CASSPWTGTGGGYTF
TGTGCCAGCAGCCCATGGACCGGGACAGGGGGCGGCTACACCTTC
>TRBJ1-2|-|-|TRBV7-2
CASSAYGLSGTF
TGTGCCAGCAGCGCTTATGGACTCTCGGGCACCTTC
>TRBJ2-1|-|-|TRBV2
CASRADSVWSYNEQFF
TGTGCCAGCAGAGCGGACAGTGTTTGGTCCTACAATGAGCAGTTCTTC
>TRBJ1-5|-|-|TRBV9
CASSPGDYSNQPQHF
TGTGCCAGCAGCCCGGGCGACTATAGCAATCAGCCCCAGCATTTT
>TRBJ1-6|TRBD1|-|TRBV10-3
CAISDSGGNSPLHF
TGTGCCATCAGTGATTCAGGGGGAAATTCACCCCTCCACTTT
>TRBJ1-5|TRBD1|-|TRBV18
CASSLQGANQPQHF
TGTGCCAGCTCACTCCAGGGGGCCAATCAGCCCCAGCATTTT
>TRBJ2-2|-|-|TRBV19
CASSIRQILGYGELFF
TGTGCCAGTAGTATAAGACAGATCCTAGGCTACGGGGAGCTGTTTTTT